These T cell receptor beta chains were read from a single sample in a study of cytomegalovirus exposure and HLA in healthy donors. The table came from immunoSEQ multiplex PCR; TCRdb's copy has only in-frame clones and leaves some out. The repertoire holds under 140,000 clones, with around three quarters as singletons. The sample taken for sequencing was PBMCs. These TCRs come from a woman aged 30 to 39 in good health and CMV-seronegative. The CDR3 runs from the conserved cysteine through the conserved F or W. The order of the fields is D gene, V gene, clone size, J gene, CDR3 DNA, CDR3 protein. D genes are given only for firm matches. Only some rows state a clone size, as once, few, many or a class for expanded clones.

D: NA; V: TRBV6-5; size: once; J: TRBJ2-1; DNA: TGTGCCAGCAGTTACTTAAGGGGCGGTGAGCAGTTCTTC; CDR3: CASSYLRGGEQFF
D: NA; V: TRBV7-3; size: once; J: TRBJ1-2; DNA: TGTGCCAGCAGCCCGGACAAGAACTATGGCTACACCTTC; CDR3: CASSPDKNYGYTF
D: NA; V: TRBV4-3; size: NA; J: TRBJ2-4; DNA: TGCGCCAGCAGCCAAGACGTGGGGGCTGGCAAAAACATTCAGTACTTC; CDR3: CASSQDVGAGKNIQYF
D: TRBD1; V: TRBV6-5; size: NA; J: TRBJ1-6; DNA: TGTGCCAGCATCGAAAGGGACAGCCCAAATTCACCCCTCCACTTT; CDR3: CASIERDSPNSPLHF
D: NA; V: TRBV4-3; size: NA; J: TRBJ1-2; DNA: TGCGCCAGCAGCCAAGTCGCGCGTCAAAACTATGGCTACACCTTC; CDR3: CASSQVARQNYGYTF
D: TRBD1; V: TRBV7-2; size: few; J: TRBJ2-2; DNA: TGTGCCAGCAGCCGGAATAGACAGGGACCCACCGGGGAGCTGTTTTTT; CDR3: CASSRNRQGPTGELFF
D: NA; V: TRBV6-6; size: NA; J: TRBJ1-5; DNA: TGTGCCAGCAGCCCTCTGGAGGGTGGCAATCAGCCCCAGCATTTT; CDR3: CASSPLEGGNQPQHF
D: NA; V: TRBV4-1; size: NA; J: TRBJ2-2; DNA: TGCGCCAGCAGCCAAGTCCAGACGAACACCGGGGAGCTGTTTTTT; CDR3: CASSQVQTNTGELFF
D: NA; V: TRBV2; size: NA; J: TRBJ1-1; DNA: TGTGCCAGCAGTGCCGGGACATTTATGAACACTGAAGCTTTCTTT; CDR3: CASSAGTFMNTEAFF
D: NA; V: TRBV19; size: NA; J: TRBJ1-5; DNA: TGTGCCAGTAGCCCGGGGGGCCCCCAGCATTTT; CDR3: CASSPGGPQHF
D: NA; V: TRBV27; size: NA; J: TRBJ2-3; DNA: TGTGCCACCAACCTAGCCGATACGCAGTATTTT; CDR3: CATNLADTQYF
D: NA; V: TRBV7-2; size: NA; J: TRBJ2-2; DNA: TGTGCCAGCAGCATCGGACAGAACACCGGGGAGCTGTTTTTT; CDR3: CASSIGQNTGELFF
D: NA; V: TRBV9; size: NA; J: TRBJ1-1; DNA: TGTGCCAGCAGCGTAGGAGGGACTGAAGCTTTCTTT; CDR3: CASSVGGTEAFF